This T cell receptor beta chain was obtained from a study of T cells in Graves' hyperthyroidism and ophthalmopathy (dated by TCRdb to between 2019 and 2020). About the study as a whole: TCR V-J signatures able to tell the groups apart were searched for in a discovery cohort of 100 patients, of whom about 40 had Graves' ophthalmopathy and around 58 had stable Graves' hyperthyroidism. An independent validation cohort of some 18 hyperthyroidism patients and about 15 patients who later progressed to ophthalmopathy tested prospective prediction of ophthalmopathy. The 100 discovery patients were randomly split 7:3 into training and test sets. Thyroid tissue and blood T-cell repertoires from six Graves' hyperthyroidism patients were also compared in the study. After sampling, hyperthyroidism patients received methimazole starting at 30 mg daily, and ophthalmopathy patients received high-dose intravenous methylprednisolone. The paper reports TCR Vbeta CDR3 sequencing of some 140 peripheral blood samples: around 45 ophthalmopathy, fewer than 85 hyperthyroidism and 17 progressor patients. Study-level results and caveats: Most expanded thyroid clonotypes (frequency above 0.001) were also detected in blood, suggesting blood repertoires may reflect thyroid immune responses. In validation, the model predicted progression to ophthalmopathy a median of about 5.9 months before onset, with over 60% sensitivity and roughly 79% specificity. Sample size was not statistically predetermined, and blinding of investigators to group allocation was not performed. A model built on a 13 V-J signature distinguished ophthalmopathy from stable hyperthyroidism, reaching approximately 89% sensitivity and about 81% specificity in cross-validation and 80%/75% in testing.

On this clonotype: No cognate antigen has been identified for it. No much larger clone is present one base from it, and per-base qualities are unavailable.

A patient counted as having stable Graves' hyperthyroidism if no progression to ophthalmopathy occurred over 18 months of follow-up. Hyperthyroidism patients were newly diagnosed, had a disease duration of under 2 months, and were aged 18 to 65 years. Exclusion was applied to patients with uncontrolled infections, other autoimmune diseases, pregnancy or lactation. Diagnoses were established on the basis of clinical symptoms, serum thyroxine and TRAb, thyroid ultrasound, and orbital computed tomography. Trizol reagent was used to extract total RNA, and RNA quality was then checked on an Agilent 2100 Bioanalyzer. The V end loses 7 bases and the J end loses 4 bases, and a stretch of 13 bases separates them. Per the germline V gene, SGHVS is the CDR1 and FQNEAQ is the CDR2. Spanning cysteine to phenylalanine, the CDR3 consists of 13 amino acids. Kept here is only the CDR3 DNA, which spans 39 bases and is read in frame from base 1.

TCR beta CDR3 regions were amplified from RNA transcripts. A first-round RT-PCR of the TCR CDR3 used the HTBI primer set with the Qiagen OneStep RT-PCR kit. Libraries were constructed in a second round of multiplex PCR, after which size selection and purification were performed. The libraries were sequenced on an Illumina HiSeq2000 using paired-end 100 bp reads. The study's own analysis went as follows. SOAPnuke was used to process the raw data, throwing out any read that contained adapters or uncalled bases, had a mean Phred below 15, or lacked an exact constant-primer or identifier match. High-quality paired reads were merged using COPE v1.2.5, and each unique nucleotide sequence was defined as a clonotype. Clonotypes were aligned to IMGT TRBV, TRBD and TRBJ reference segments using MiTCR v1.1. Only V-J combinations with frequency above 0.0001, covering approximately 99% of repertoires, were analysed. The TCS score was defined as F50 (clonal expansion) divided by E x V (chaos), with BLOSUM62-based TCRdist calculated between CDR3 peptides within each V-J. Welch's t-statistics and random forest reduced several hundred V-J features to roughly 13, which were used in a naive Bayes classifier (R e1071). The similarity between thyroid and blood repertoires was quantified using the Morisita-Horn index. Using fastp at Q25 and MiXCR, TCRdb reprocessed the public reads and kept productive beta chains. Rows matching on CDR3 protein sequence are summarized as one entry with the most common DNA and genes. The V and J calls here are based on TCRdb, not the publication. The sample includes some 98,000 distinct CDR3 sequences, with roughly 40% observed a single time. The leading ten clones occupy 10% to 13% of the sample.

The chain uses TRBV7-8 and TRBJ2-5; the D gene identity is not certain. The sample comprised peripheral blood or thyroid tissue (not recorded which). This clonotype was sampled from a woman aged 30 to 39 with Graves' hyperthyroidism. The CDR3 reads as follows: CASTSGSRETQYF. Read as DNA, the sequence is TGTGCCAGCACCTCAGGCTCCCGAGAGACCCAGTACTTC. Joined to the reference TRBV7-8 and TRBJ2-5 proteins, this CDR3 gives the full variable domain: GAGVSQSPRYKVAKRGQDVALRCDPISGHVSLFWYQQALGQGPEFLTYFQNEAQLDKSGLPSDRFFAERPEGSVSTLKIQRTQQEDSAVYLCASTSGSRETQYFGPGTRLLVL.